The rows below give T cell receptor beta chains drawn from one sample of a study of blood T cell repertoires in COVID-19. Produced via immunoSEQ multiplex PCR; TCRdb's table is partial and in-frame only. The profile shows thousands of clones, approximately 90% of them singletons. Sequenced: peripheral blood. These receptors all stem from a man aged 70 or older with active COVID-19. Each CDR3 is given with its conserved first and last residue. A D gene is named only where the DNA matches it firmly. The size entry is marked missing in some rows and otherwise reads once, few, many or a size class.

clone_size d_call j_call v_call cdr3_aa cdr3_nt
NA TRBD1 TRBJ2-2 TRBV9 CASRATGAPNTGELFF TGTGCCAGCAGGGCCACAGGGGCGCCAAACACCGGGGAGCTGTTTTTT
NA TRBD2 TRBJ2-2 TRBV25-1 CASSPRTGGVTGELFF TGTGCCAGCAGTCCCAGGACCGGGGGGGTCACCGGGGAGCTGTTTTTT
NA NA TRBJ1-1 TRBV20-1 CSARTGFEAFF TGCAGTGCTAGAACGGGTTTCGAAGCTTTCTTT
few NA TRBJ2-2 TRBV13 CASSWGANTGELFF TGTGCCAGCAGCTGGGGGGCGAACACCGGGGAGCTGTTTTTT
NA TRBD1 TRBJ1-2 TRBV11-1 CASTYRGRLQGYTF TGTGCCAGCACCTACAGGGGGCGATTACAAGGCTACACCTTC
once TRBD1 TRBJ1-2 TRBV4-3 CASSQEFEGARGYTF TGCGCCAGCAGCCAAGAATTTGAGGGGGCGCGAGGCTACACCTTC
NA TRBD2 TRBJ2-7 TRBV12-3/TRBV12-4 CASLTSGTYEQYF TGTGCCAGCCTGACTAGCGGAACCTACGAGCAGTACTTC
NA NA TRBJ1-5 TRBV7-2 CASRGSSNQPQHF TGTGCCAGCCGAGGGAGTAGCAATCAGCCCCAGCATTTT
few NA TRBJ1-5 TRBV3-1/TRBV3-2 CASSFGDHQPQHF TGTGCCAGCAGCTTTGGAGATCATCAGCCCCAGCATTTT
NA NA TRBJ2-5 TRBV27 CASTLSGPTETQYF TGTGCCAGCACCCTGAGCGGGCCTACGGAGACCCAGTACTTC
once NA TRBJ1-2 TRBV6-5 CVTARGTNYGYTF TGTGTCACGGCCCGGGGAACTAACTATGGCTACACCTTC
once TRBD2 TRBJ2-1 TRBV7-7 CASSLLAGGSNEQFF TGTGCCAGCAGCTTACTAGCGGGAGGTTCAAATGAGCAGTTCTTC
NA NA TRBJ1-2 TRBV5-1 CASSTYLREGDGYTF TGCGCCAGCAGCACTTACCTCAGGGAGGGTGATGGCTACACCTTC
NA TRBD1 TRBJ1-2 TRBV5-1 CASSAGTGAGDGYTF TGCGCCAGCAGCGCCGGGACAGGGGCGGGTGATGGCTACACCTTC
NA NA TRBJ2-7 TRBV5-1 CASSLSPSTYEQYF TGCGCCAGCAGCTTGTCCCCTTCTACCTACGAGCAGTACTTC
NA TRBD1 TRBJ1-2 TRBV27 CASSPDRGLRGYTF TGTGCCAGCAGTCCGGACAGGGGGCTCAGAGGCTACACCTTC
NA NA TRBJ2-5 TRBV7-2 CASHRGGAETQYF TGTGCCAGCCATCGTGGGGGGGCAGAGACCCAGTACTTC
NA TRBD2 TRBJ2-7 TRBV29-1 CSVEGTSDYEQYF TGCAGCGTCGAAGGGACTAGCGACTACGAGCAGTACTTC
NA TRBD2 TRBJ2-1 TRBV6-5 CASSYDIGTSYEQFF TGTGCCAGCAGTTACGATATAGGGACTAGCTATGAGCAGTTCTTC
NA NA TRBJ2-5 TRBV27 CASSLRRRGGEAQYF TGTGCCAGCAGCCTTAGGCGGCGCGGGGGCGAGGCCCAGTACTTC
NA TRBD1 TRBJ1-5 TRBV24-1 CATSDSGQGNQPQHF TGTGCCACCAGTGATTCCGGACAGGGCAATCAGCCCCAGCATTTT
NA NA TRBJ1-4 TRBV6-2/TRBV6-3 CASSYFWGANEKLFF TGTGCCAGCAGTTACTTTTGGGGCGCTAATGAAAAACTGTTTTTT
NA TRBD2 TRBJ2-7 TRBV10-2 CATGLAGGTYEQYF TGCGCCACCGGACTAGCGGGAGGGACCTACGAGCAGTACTTC
NA TRBD1 TRBJ1-2 TRBV5-1 CASSLAGQGTYGYTF TGCGCCAGCAGCTTGGCGGGACAGGGGACCTATGGCTACACCTTC
once TRBD2 TRBJ2-1 TRBV10-3 CAISGGTGLLYVNEQFF TGTGCCATCAGTGGGGGGACGGGACTATTATATGTCAATGAGCAGTTCTTC
large NA TRBJ2-7 TRBV11-2 CASSPPRPYEQYF TGTGCCAGCAGCCCCCCCCGTCCCTACGAGCAGTACTTC
NA TRBD1 TRBJ2-3 TRBV6-5 CASAGTASTDTQYF TGTGCCAGCGCTGGGACAGCGAGCACAGATACGCAGTATTTT
NA NA TRBJ1-2 TRBV11-3 CASSSDSKHYGYTF TGTGCCAGCAGCTCGGACAGCAAACACTATGGCTACACCTTC
few TRBD1 TRBJ1-5 TRBV27 CASSLARQGADQPQHF TGTGCCAGCAGTCTCGCTCGACAGGGGGCTGATCAGCCCCAGCATTTT
once NA TRBJ2-3 TRBV5-1 CASSLGGSTDTQYF TGCGCCAGCAGCTTGGGAGGGAGCACAGATACGCAGTATTTT
NA TRBD1 TRBJ1-5 TRBV12-5 CASNPSAGGSQPQHF TGTGCTAGTAACCCTTCGGCAGGGGGCAGTCAGCCCCAGCATTTT
NA TRBD2 TRBJ2-2 TRBV6-6 CASSTRTSGNTGELFF TGTGCCAGCAGTACTAGGACTAGCGGAAACACCGGGGAGCTGTTTTTT
NA TRBD1 TRBJ1-2 TRBV20-1 CSTTSGGGYTF TGCAGTACCACCTCAGGGGGTGGCTACACCTTC
NA NA TRBJ2-1 TRBV6-1 CASSPDGYPNEQFF TGTGCCAGCAGTCCTGACGGGTACCCCAATGAGCAGTTCTTC
NA TRBD2 TRBJ2-7 TRBV19 CASGPGGRREQYF TGTGCCAGTGGCCCCGGCGGGAGAAGGGAGCAGTACTTC
NA NA TRBJ1-6 TRBV6-6 CASSLAETYNSPLHF TGTGCCAGCAGCTTGGCGGAAACCTATAATTCACCCCTCCACTTT
NA TRBD2 TRBJ2-7 TRBV27 CASSLLAGVSEQYF TGTGCCAGCAGTTTATTAGCGGGGGTAAGCGAGCAGTACTTC
NA NA TRBJ1-5 TRBV5-4 CASSLAGNQPQHF TGTGCCAGCAGCTTGGCAGGGAATCAGCCCCAGCATTTT
NA NA TRBJ2-1 TRBV5-5 CASSFGGLNNEQFF TGTGCCAGCAGCTTCGGAGGGCTAAACAATGAGCAGTTCTTC
NA NA TRBJ2-7 TRBV19 CASSMGRYEQYF TGTGCCAGTAGTATGGGGCGCTACGAGCAGTACTTC
NA NA TRBJ2-7 TRBV3-1/TRBV3-2 CASSQRQLQYF TGTGCCAGCAGCCAACGACAGTTGCAGTACTTC
NA NA TRBJ2-1 TRBV27 CASSPGTGNEQFF TGTGCCAGCAGTCCCGGGACTGGGAATGAGCAGTTCTTC
NA TRBD2 TRBJ2-7 TRBV4-2 CASSPMSREGLYEQYF TGTGCCAGCAGCCCCATGTCCCGGGAGGGCCTCTACGAGCAGTACTTC
NA TRBD1 TRBJ1-2 TRBV2 CASMQDRAYYGYTF TGTGCCAGCATGCAGGACAGGGCCTACTATGGCTACACCTTC
NA TRBD2 TRBJ2-1 TRBV29-1 CSVASGGLEFF TGCAGCGTTGCCTCGGGGGGGTTGGAGTTCTTC
NA NA TRBJ1-4 TRBV18 CASSPRQPTNEKLFF TGTGCCAGCTCACCGCGTCAACCAACTAATGAAAAACTGTTTTTT
NA TRBD2 TRBJ2-1 TRBV6-1 CASSEGREADEQFF TGTGCCAGCAGTGAAGGGCGGGAGGCGGATGAGCAGTTCTTC
NA NA TRBJ2-1 TRBV6-1 CASSEPPSGQFF TGTGCCAGCAGTGAACCGCCCTCGGGGCAGTTCTTC
NA TRBD2 TRBJ2-2 TRBV2 CASSAPGGRLFF TGTGCCAGCAGCGCACCGGGGGGGCGTCTGTTTTTT
large TRBD1 TRBJ2-1 TRBV6-2/TRBV6-3 CASSYTQGANEQFF TGTGCCAGCAGTTACACTCAGGGGGCCAATGAGCAGTTCTTC
NA NA TRBJ1-2 TRBV19 CASKGQSSNYGYTF TGTGCCAGTAAGGGGCAGTCCTCGAACTATGGCTACACCTTC
NA NA TRBJ2-1 TRBV11-2 CASRGGNEQFF TGTGCCAGCAGAGGGGGTAATGAGCAGTTCTTC
once TRBD1 TRBJ2-5 TRBV5-4 CASSLQGAEETQYF TGTGCCAGCAGCCTACAGGGGGCGGAGGAGACCCAGTACTTC
NA TRBD2 TRBJ2-3 TRBV19 CASSMTLAGKSSTDTQYF TGTGCCAGTAGTATGACACTAGCGGGAAAGTCTAGCACAGATACGCAGTATTTT
NA TRBD1 TRBJ1-2 TRBV11-2 CASSFQGDGGYTF TGTGCCAGCAGCTTTCAGGGGGATGGGGGCTACACCTTC
NA NA TRBJ1-5 TRBV20-1 CSASPAPGSNQPQHF TGCAGTGCTAGTCCCGCCCCAGGTAGCAATCAGCCCCAGCATTTT
NA TRBD1 TRBJ2-4 TRBV7-9 CASSLTGENIQYF TGTGCCAGCAGCTTAACAGGGGAAAACATTCAGTACTTC
NA TRBD1 TRBJ1-3 TRBV29-1 CSVGGTAGNTIYF TGCAGCGTTGGAGGGACAGCTGGAAACACCATATATTTT
NA NA TRBJ1-4 TRBV7-2 CASSFGHREGKLFF TGTGCCAGCAGCTTCGGCCACCGTGAGGGAAAACTGTTTTTT
once NA TRBJ2-7 TRBV3-1/TRBV3-2 CASSQTRTAEQYF TGTGCCAGCAGCCAAACGAGGACAGCCGAGCAGTACTTC